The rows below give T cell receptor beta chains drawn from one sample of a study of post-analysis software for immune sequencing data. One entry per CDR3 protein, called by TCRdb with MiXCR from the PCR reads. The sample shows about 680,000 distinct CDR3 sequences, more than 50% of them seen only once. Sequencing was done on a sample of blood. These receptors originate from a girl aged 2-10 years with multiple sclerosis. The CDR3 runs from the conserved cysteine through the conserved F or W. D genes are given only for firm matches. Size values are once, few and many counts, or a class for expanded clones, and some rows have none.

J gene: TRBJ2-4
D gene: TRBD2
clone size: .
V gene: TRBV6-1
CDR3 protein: CASSEGRPGGYIQYF
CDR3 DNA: TGTGCCAGCAGTGAAGGGAGGCCGGGAGGATACATTCAGTACTTC

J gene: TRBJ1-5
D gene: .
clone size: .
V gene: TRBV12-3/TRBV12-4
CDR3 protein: CASSLRGFNQPQHF
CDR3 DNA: TGTGCCAGCAGTTTGAGAGGCTTCAATCAGCCCCAGCATTTT

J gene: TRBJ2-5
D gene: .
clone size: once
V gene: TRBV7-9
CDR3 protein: CASSPQTGGGETQYF
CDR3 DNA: TGTGCCAGCAGCCCCCAAACAGGGGGAGGGGAGACCCAGTACTTC

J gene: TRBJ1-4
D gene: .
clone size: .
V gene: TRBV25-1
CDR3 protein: CATRSGEKLFF
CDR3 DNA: TGTGCCACGAGGTCCGGAGAGAAACTGTTTTTT

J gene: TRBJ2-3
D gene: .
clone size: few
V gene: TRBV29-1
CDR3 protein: CSHGRMWGGTDTQYF
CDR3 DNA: TGCAGCCACGGCCGCATGTGGGGAGGCACAGATACGCAGTATTTT

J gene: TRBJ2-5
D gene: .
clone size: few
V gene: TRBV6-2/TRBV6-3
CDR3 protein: CASSYLETQYF
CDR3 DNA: TGTGCCAGCAGTTACTTGGAGACCCAGTACTTC

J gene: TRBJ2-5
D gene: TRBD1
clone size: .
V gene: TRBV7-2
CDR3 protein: CASSLVPGQGVETQYF
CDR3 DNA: TGTGCCAGCAGCTTAGTACCAGGACAGGGGGTAGAGACCCAGTACTTC

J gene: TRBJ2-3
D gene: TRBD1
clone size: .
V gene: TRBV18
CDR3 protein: CASSPRNEGPGGATDTQYF
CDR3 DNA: TGTGCCAGCTCACCAAGAAATGAAGGTCCAGGGGGCGCGACAGATACGCAGTATTTT

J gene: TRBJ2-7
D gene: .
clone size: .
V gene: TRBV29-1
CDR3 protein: CSVSMVGGREQYF
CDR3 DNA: TGCAGCGTTTCAATGGTCGGGGGGCGCGAGCAGTACTTC

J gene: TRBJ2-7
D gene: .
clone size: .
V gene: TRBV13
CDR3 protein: CASSLGGFPYEQYF
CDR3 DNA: TGTGCCAGCAGCTTGGGGGGTTTCCCCTACGAGCAGTACTTC

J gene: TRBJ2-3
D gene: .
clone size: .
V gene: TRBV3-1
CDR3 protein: CASSLNPGISDAQYF
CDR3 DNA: TGTGCCAGCAGCCTTAATCCCGGGATTTCAGATGCGCAGTATTTT

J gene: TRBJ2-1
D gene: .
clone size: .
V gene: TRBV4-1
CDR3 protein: CASSQDVGSAYARTYNEQFF
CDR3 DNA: TGCGCCAGCAGCCAAGATGTTGGTAGCGCATATGCCCGTACCTACAATGAGCAGTTCTTC

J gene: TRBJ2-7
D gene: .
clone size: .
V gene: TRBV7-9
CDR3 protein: CASSYPSGRSYEQYF
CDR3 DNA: TGTGCCAGCAGCTATCCCTCCGGCCGCTCCTACGAGCAGTACTTC

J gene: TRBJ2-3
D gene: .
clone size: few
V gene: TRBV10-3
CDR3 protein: CAIKVGSTDTQYF
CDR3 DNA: TGTGCCATCAAGGTCGGCAGCACAGATACGCAGTATTTT

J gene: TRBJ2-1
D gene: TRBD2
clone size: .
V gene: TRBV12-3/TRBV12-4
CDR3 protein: CASSQPSSGLAGNEQFF
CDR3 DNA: TGTGCCAGCAGTCAGCCCTCATCGGGACTAGCGGGAAATGAGCAGTTCTTC

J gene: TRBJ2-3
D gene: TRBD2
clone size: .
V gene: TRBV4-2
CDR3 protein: CASSQDQLAGSVDTQYF
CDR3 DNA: TGTGCCAGCAGCCAAGATCAACTAGCGGGGAGCGTAGATACGCAGTATTTT

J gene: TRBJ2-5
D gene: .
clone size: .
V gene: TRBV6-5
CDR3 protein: CASSYSSGHQETQYF
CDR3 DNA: TGTGCCAGCAGTTACTCGTCGGGACACCAAGAGACCCAGTACTTC

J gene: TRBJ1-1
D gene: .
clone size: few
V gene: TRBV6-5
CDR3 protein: CASSYRAGVEAFF
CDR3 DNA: TGTGCCAGCAGTTACCGGGCAGGGGTTGAAGCTTTCTTT

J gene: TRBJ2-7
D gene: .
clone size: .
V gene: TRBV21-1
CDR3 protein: CASSISYYEQYF
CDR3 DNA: TGTGCCAGCAGCATAAGCTACTACGAGCAGTACTTC

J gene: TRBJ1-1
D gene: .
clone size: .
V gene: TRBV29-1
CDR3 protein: CSVDPKNTEAFF
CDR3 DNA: TGCAGCGTTGATCCCAAGAACACTGAAGCTTTCTTT

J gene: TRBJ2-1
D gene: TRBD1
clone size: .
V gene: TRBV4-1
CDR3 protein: CASTPRSGQASNEQFF
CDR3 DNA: TGCGCCAGCACCCCGAGGTCGGGACAGGCTAGCAATGAGCAGTTCTTC

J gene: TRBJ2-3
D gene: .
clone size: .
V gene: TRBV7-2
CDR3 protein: CASSLATGLMDTQYF
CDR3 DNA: TGTGCCAGCAGCTTAGCGACAGGCCTAATGGATACGCAGTATTTT

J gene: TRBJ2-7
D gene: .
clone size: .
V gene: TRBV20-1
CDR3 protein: CSARGQISYEQYF
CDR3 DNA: TGCAGTGCTAGAGGACAGATCTCCTACGAGCAGTACTTC

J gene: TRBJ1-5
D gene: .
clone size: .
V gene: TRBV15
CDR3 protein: CATSRDSAAYQPQHF
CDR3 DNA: TGTGCCACCAGCAGAGATTCAGCGGCTTATCAGCCCCAGCATTTT

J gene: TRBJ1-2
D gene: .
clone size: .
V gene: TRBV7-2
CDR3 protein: CASSPVTLADYGYTF
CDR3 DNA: TGTGCCAGCAGCCCGGTTACACTGGCCGACTATGGCTACACCTTC

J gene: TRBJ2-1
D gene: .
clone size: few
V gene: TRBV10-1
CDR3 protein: CASSDPSGVKFF
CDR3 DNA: TGCGCCAGCAGTGACCCGTCCGGGGTAAAGTTCTTC

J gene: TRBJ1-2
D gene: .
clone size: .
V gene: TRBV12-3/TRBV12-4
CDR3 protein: CASREGNYSYTF
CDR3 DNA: TGTGCCAGCCGAGAGGGGAACTATAGCTACACCTTC

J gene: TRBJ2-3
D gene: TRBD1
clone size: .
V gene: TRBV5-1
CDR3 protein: CASSRDRGFTDTQYF
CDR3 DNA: TGCGCCAGCAGCCGAGACAGGGGCTTCACAGATACGCAGTATTTT

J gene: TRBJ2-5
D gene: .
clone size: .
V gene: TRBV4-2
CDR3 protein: CASSQEPRAQRGETQYF
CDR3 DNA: TGTGCCAGCAGCCAAGAACCCCGGGCCCAGAGGGGAGAGACCCAGTACTTC

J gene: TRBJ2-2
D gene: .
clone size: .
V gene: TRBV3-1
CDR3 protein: CASSQVAGELFF
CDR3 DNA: TGTGCCAGCAGCCAAGTGGCCGGGGAGCTGTTTTTT

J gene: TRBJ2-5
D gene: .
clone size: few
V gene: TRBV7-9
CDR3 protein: CASSRRGGGETQYF
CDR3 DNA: TGTGCCAGCAGCCGCAGGGGAGGGGGAGAGACCCAGTACTTC

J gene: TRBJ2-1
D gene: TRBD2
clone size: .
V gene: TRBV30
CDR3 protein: CAWSSASGRRGNEQFF
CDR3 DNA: TGTGCCTGGAGTTCGGCTAGCGGGAGGCGCGGGAATGAGCAGTTCTTC

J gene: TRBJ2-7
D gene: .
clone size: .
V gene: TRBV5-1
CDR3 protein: CASSLVPYEQYF
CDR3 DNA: TGCGCCAGCAGCTTGGTCCCCTACGAGCAGTACTTC

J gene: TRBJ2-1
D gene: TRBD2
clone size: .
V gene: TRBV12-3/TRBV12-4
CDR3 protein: CASRGLAENEQFF
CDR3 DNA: TGTGCCAGCAGAGGACTAGCGGAAAATGAGCAGTTCTTC

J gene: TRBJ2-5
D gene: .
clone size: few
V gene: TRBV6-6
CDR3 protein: CASSYSSGLETQYF
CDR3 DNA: TGTGCCAGCAGTTACTCGAGCGGGTTAGAGACCCAGTACTTC

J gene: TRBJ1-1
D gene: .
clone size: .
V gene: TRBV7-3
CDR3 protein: CASSLGSRAGRAHAEAFF
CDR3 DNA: TGTGCCAGCAGCTTAGGTTCTAGGGCGGGGCGGGCGCACGCTGAAGCTTTCTTT

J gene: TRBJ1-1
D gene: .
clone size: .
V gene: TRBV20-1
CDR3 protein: CSARGPRNTEAFF
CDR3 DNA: TGCAGTGCTAGAGGCCCCCGGAACACTGAAGCTTTCTTT

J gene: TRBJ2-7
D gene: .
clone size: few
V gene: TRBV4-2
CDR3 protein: CASSQPGTSYEQYF
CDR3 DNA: TGTGCCAGCAGCCAACCTGGAACTAGTTACGAGCAGTACTTC

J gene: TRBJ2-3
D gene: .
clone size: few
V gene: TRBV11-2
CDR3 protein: CASSLASRADTQYF
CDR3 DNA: TGTGCCAGCAGCTTAGCTAGTAGGGCAGATACGCAGTATTTT

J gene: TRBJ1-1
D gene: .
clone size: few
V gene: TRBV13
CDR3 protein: CASSLIRVGTEAFF
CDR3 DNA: TGTGCCAGCAGCTTAATCAGGGTGGGCACTGAAGCTTTCTTT

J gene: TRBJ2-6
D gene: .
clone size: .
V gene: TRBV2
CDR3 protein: CASSEASGANVLTF
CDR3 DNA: TGTGCCAGCAGTGAAGCTTCTGGGGCCAACGTCCTGACTTTC